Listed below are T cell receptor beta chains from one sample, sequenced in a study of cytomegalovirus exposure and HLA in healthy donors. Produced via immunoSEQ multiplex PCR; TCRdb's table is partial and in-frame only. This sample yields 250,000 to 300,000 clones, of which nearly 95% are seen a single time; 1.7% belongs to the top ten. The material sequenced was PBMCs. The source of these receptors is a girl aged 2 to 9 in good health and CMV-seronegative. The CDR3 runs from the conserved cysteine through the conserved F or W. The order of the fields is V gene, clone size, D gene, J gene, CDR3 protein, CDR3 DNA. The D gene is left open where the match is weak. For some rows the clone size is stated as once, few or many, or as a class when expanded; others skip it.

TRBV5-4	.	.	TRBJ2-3	CASSLGQGHPTDTQYF	TGTGCCAGCAGCCTTGGCCAGGGCCATCCCACAGATACGCAGTATTTT
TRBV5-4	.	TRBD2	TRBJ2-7	CASSSLAGGLEQYF	TGTGCCAGCAGCTCGTTAGCGGGAGGGTTAGAGCAGTACTTC
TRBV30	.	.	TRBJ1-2	CAWEVSGAYGYTF	TGTGCCTGGGAGGTGTCAGGGGCCTATGGCTACACCTTC
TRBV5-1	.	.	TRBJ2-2	CASKLGTFANTGELFF	TGCGCCAGTAAACTAGGCACCTTCGCGAACACCGGGGAGCTGTTTTTT
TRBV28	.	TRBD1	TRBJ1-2	CASSLGGQGGNYGYTF	TGTGCCAGCAGTTTGGGAGGACAGGGAGGGAACTATGGCTACACCTTC
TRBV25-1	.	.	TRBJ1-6	CASSVGRVDSPLHF	TGTGCCAGCAGCGTGGGCAGGGTGGATTCACCCCTCCACTTT
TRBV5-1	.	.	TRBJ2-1	CASSLASGRDQQFF	TGCGCCAGCAGCTTGGCCAGCGGGCGGGACCAGCAGTTCTTC
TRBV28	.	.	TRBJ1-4	CATGGGTNEKLFF	TGTGCCACCGGGGGGGGGACTAATGAAAAACTGTTTTTT
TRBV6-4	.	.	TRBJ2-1	CASSIGPPSYNEQFF	TGTGCCAGCAGTATTGGGCCCCCTTCCTACAATGAGCAGTTCTTC
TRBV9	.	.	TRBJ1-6	CASSVVGENSPLHF	TGTGCCAGCAGCGTAGTAGGGGAAAATTCACCCCTCCACTTT
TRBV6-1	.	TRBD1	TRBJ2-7	CASRKDRGTFYEQYF	TGTGCCAGCAGAAAGGACAGGGGAACATTCTACGAGCAGTACTTC
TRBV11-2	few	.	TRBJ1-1	CASSLAFGQGLNTEAFF	TGTGCCAGCAGCTTAGCGTTCGGGCAGGGCTTGAACACTGAAGCTTTCTTT
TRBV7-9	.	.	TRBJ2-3	CASNSPTDTQYF	TGTGCCAGCAATTCTCCCACAGATACGCAGTATTTT
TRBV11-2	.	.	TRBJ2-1	CASSTSSVIRAYNEQFF	TGTGCCAGCAGCACTAGTTCAGTTATCCGTGCCTACAATGAGCAGTTCTTC
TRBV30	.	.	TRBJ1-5	CAWSAERNQPQHF	TGTGCCTGGAGTGCGGAGAGAAATCAGCCCCAGCATTTT
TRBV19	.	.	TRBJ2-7	CASSRQVSSYEQYF	TGTGCCAGTAGTAGACAGGTTAGCTCCTACGAGCAGTACTTC
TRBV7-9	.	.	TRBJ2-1	CASSWRGEQFF	TGTGCCAGCAGCTGGCGGGGTGAGCAGTTCTTC
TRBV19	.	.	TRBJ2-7	CASSIAGVPYEQYF	TGTGCCAGTAGTATCGCAGGGGTCCCCTACGAGCAGTACTTC
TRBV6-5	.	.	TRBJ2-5	CASSYGAGRGQETQYF	TGTGCCAGCAGTTACGGGGCAGGTAGGGGTCAAGAGACCCAGTACTTC
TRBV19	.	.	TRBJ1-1	CASSLQGNTEAFF	TGTGCCAGTAGTTTACAGGGGAACACTGAAGCTTTCTTT
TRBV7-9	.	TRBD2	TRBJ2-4	CASSLRSGGENIQYF	TGTGCCAGCAGCTTAAGAAGCGGGGGGGAAAACATTCAGTACTTC
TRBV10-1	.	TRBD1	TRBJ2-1	CASSESKFPGDRAFHNEQFF	TGCGCCAGCAGTGAGTCAAAATTCCCGGGGGACAGGGCCTTCCACAATGAGCAGTTCTTC
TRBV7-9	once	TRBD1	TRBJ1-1	CASSRVIGTGGDSTEAFF	TGTGCCAGCAGCCGAGTGATTGGGACAGGGGGCGATAGTACTGAAGCTTTCTTT
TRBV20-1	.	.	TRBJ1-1	CRGRAGTEAFF	TGCAGAGGGAGGGCGGGCACTGAAGCTTTCTTT
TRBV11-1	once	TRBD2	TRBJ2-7	CASTRLAGGTYEQYF	TGTGCCAGCACGAGACTAGCGGGAGGGACCTACGAGCAGTACTTC
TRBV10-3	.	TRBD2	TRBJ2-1	CAIIPRTSGREGSYNEQFF	TGTGCCATCATTCCCCGGACTAGCGGGAGGGAGGGGTCCTACAATGAGCAGTTCTTC
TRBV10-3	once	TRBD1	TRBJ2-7	CAISRTGTYEQYF	TGTGCCATCAGTCGGACAGGAACCTACGAGCAGTACTTC
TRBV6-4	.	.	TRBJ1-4	CASSVESGEKLFF	TGTGCCAGCAGTGTCGAGTCTGGTGAAAAACTGTTTTTT
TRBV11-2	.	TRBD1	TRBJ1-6	CASSPIQGGSPLHF	TGTGCCAGCAGCCCGATTCAGGGGGGTTCACCCCTCCACTTT
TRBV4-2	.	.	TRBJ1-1	CASSQAGTEAFF	TGTGCCAGCAGCCAGGCCGGGACAGAAGCTTTCTTT
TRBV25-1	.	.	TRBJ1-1	CASQNPATGLNTEAFF	TGTGCCAGCCAGAACCCGGCCACAGGGCTGAACACTGAAGCTTTCTTT
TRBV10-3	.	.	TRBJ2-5	CAISESNEAGNLAETQYF	TGTGCCATCAGTGAGTCGAATGAGGCCGGGAATCTAGCAGAGACCCAGTACTTC
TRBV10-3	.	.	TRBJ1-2	CAIRQELNYGYTF	TGTGCCATCAGACAGGAGTTGAACTATGGCTACACCTTC
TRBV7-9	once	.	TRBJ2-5	CASIPSWEETQYF	TGTGCCAGCATTCCCTCGTGGGAGGAGACCCAGTACTTC
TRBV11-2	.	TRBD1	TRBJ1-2	CASSSTGDYGYTF	TGTGCCAGCAGCTCCACAGGGGACTATGGCTACACCTTC
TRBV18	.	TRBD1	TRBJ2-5	CASSPPGQGNTQETQYF	TGTGCCAGCTCACCACCAGGACAGGGGAACACACAAGAGACCCAGTACTTC
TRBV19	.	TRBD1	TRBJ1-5	CASSIRMDRVYSRPQHF	TGTGCCAGTAGTATCCGGATGGACAGGGTATACTCTAGGCCCCAGCATTTT
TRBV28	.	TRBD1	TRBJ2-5	CASSSMGDRGTQETQYF	TGTGCCAGCAGTTCAATGGGGGACAGGGGGACGCAAGAGACCCAGTACTTC
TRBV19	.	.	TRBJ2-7	CASSGPGQYEQYF	TGTGCCAGTAGTGGCCCCGGACAGTACGAGCAGTACTTC
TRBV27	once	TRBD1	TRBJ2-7	CASSVIGQGLYEQYF	TGTGCCAGCTCGGTTATAGGACAGGGTCTCTACGAGCAGTACTTC
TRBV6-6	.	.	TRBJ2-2	CASRPRDSNTGELFF	TGTGCCAGCAGACCTCGGGACTCTAACACCGGGGAGCTGTTTTTT
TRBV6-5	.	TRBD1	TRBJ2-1	CASSYRTGVDNEQFF	TGTGCCAGCAGTTACAGGACAGGGGTTGACAATGAGCAGTTCTTC
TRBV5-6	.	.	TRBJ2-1	CASSLVGGVEQFF	TGTGCCAGCAGCTTGGTCGGAGGGGTTGAGCAGTTCTTC
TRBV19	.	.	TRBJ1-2	CASSEQGVNYGYTF	TGTGCCAGTAGTGAACAGGGCGTGAACTATGGCTACACCTTC
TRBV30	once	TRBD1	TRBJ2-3	CAWNRGPTDTQYF	TGTGCCTGGAACAGGGGGCCCACAGATACGCAGTATTTT
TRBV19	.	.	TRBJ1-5	CASTGSVFSNQPQHF	TGTGCCAGTACAGGTAGCGTCTTTAGCAATCAGCCCCAGCATTTT
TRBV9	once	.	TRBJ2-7	CASSVDRVGYEQYF	TGTGCCAGCAGCGTAGACAGGGTAGGATACGAGCAGTACTTC
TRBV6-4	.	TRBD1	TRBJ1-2	CASTRQGINYGYTF	TGTGCCAGCACCCGACAGGGAATTAACTATGGCTACACCTTC
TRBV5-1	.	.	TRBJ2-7	CASGQGFYEQYF	TGCGCCAGCGGGCAGGGTTTCTACGAGCAGTACTTC
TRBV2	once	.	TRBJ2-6	CASQASPGVLSGANVLTF	TGTGCCAGCCAGGCCTCACCAGGGGTCCTATCTGGGGCCAACGTCCTGACTTTC